Presented here are 3 T cell receptor beta chains from one specimen sequenced in a study of T cells expressing NK-cell markers. TCRdb reanalyzed the 5' RACE reads and collapses them to one entry per CDR3 protein, without DNA. The specimen's table records 300,000 or so distinct CDR3 sequences. Sequencing was performed on blood T cells: a sorted CD56 or NKG2C T cell subset, CD4+ or CD8+ T cells, or bulk PBMC T cells (not recorded which). The receptors stem from a woman aged 18 to 75 in good health.

The rearrangement links TRBV6-2 or TRBV6-3 to TRBJ2-5; TCRdb indicates TRBD2, and absent DNA this call remains unverified. Germline CDR1 MNHEY, CDR2 SVGEGT. The CDR3 has 16 residues. This chain's CDR3 is CASSYRASGSPETQYF.

This sequence joins TRBV20-1 and TRBJ1-6. CDR3 length: 15 amino acids. CDR1 and CDR2 from the germline V gene are DFQATT and SNEGSKA (reference sequence). CDR3 amino acids: CSTEPRGVINSPLHF.

V is TRBV19 and J is TRBJ2-1; TCRdb's D call, TRBD1, is unchecked because there is no DNA. Germline-derived CDR1 and CDR2 are LNHDA and SQIVND (reference sequence). The CDR3 runs 13 residues. Here the CDR3 reads CASRTGHYNEQFF.